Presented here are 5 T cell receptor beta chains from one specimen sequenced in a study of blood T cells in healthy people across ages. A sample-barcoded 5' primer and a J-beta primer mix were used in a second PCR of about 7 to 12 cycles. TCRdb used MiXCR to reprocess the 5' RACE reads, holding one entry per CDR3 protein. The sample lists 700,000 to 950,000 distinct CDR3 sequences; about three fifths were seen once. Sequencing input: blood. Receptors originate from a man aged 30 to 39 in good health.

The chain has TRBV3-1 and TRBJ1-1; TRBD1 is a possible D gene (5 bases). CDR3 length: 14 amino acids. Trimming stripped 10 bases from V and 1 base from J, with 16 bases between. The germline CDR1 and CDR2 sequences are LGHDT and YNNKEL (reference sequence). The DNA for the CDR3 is TGTGCCACCGCCCCGGGACCGACGAACACTGAAGCTTTCTTT. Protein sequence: CATAPGPTNTEAFF.

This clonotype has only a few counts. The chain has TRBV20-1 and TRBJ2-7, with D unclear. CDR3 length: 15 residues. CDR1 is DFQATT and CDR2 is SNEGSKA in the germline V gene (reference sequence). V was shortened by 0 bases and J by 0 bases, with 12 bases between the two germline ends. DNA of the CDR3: TGCAGTGCTAGAGATCCGGGCGTTAGCTCCTACGAGCAGTACTTC. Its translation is CSARDPGVSSYEQYF.

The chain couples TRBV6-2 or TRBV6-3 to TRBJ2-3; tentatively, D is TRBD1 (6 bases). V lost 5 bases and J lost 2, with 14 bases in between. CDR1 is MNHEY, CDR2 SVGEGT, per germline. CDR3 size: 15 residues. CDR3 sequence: CASSPFGGPTDTQYF. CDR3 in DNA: TGTGCCAGCAGTCCTTTTGGGGGCCCCACAGATACGCAGTATTTT.

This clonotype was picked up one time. The CDR3, as DNA: TGTGCCAGCAGCCAAATGGGGTCTGTTATCACTGAAGCTTTCTTT. Translating gives CASSQMGSVITEAFF. The J gene is TRBJ1-1, the V gene TRBV16; D unresolved. Germline loops: CDR1 KGHSY, CDR2 FQNENV. V was shortened by 2 bases and J by 4 bases, with 14 bases between the two germline ends. The CDR3 runs to 15 residues.

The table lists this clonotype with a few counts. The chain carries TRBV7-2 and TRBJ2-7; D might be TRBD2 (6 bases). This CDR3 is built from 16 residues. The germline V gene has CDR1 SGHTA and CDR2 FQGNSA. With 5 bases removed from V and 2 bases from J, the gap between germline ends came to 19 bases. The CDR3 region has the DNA TGTGCCAGCAGCCCTGGGGTAGCGGAAGGCGCCTACGAGCAGTACTTC. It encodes CASSPGVAEGAYEQYF.